These 25 T cell receptor beta chains were all obtained from the same sample, sequenced in a study of beta chain features in type 1 diabetes (dated by TCRdb to 2017 to 2018). Libraries came from the immunoSEQ multiplex PCR assay. The High Capacity cDNA Reverse Transcription Kit was used to reverse transcribe all of the isolated RNA, meaning that expressed TCRB transcripts were what got sequenced. TCRdb's version of the immuneACCESS table is confined to in-frame rearrangements and falls short of the full clone set. An unresolved V gene accounts for under half of the shortfall where checked; the remainder is of unknown origin. The table for this sample lists approximately 170,000 clones; 6.5% to 9.5% of them were counted only once. Of the sample, 0.94% falls within the top ten clones. Antigen specificity for these receptors is unknown. On the study overall, not on this receptor specifically: In all four CD4+ subsets, TCRB CDR3 length was moderately but significantly shorter in type 1 diabetes patients.

The source material was central memory CD4+ T cells from blood. The source of these receptors is a woman in her thirties or forties with type 1 diabetes.

In its sample, this clone was seen a few times. The gene calls are TRBV14 and TRBJ2-4; weak D call: TRBD1 (5 bases). Germline loops: CDR1 SGHDN, CDR2 FVKESK. CDR3 length equals 16 residues. V was cut by 1 base and J by 7 bases, with 17 bases left in between. The CDR3 DNA reads as TGTGCCAGCAGCCAAGGATGGCAGGGCGCGTTGAACATTCAGTACTTC. This codes for CASSQGWQGALNIQYF.

The CDR3 coding sequence is TGTGCCAGCAGTTACTTCCGGGACACTGAAGCTTTCTTT. It encodes CASSYFRDTEAFF. The V and J genes are TRBV6-5 and TRBJ1-1, with D hard to call. Germline V gives CDR1 MNHEY, CDR2 SVGAGI. Trimming pared 1 base from V and 3 bases from J, leaving 6 bases between. There are 13 residues in the CDR3.

This clone was counted many times. V is TRBV11-2 and J is TRBJ1-1; TRBD1 is a possible D gene (6 bases). V lost 5 bases, J lost 6 bases, and 13 bases lay in between. The germline V gene encodes CDR1 SGHAT and CDR2 FQNNGV. The CDR3 sequence is 13 residues long. CDR3 loop: CASSTGFVAEAFF. The CDR3 nucleotides read TGTGCCAGCAGCACAGGGTTTGTGGCTGAAGCTTTCTTT.

This clone was seen a few times. J is TRBJ2-2 and V is TRBV5-1; no definite D call. V gave up 1 base and J gave up 3 bases, with 10 bases separating them. The CDR3 extends over 15 amino acids. Germline values: CDR1 SGHRS, CDR2 YFSETQ. CDR3 sequence (DNA): TGCGCCAGCAGCTTGTCAGGCCCGGACACCGGGGAGCTGTTTTTT. Translating it yields CASSLSGPDTGELFF.

This clone was picked up a small number of times. The sample holds other DNA sequences that translate to the same CDR3. The chain recombines TRBV10-3 with TRBJ2-1, with D uncertain. The ends were cut back, 0 bases at V and 7 bases at J, with 7 bases in the middle. The CDR3 sequence is 13 residues long. Germline-derived CDR1 and CDR2 are ENHRY and SYGVKD. CDR3 sequence reads: CAISESSRNEQFF. CDR3 coding DNA: TGTGCCATCAGTGAGTCGTCGAGGAATGAGCAGTTCTTC.

This clone was picked up a small number of times. V usage is TRBV28 and J usage is TRBJ1-1; D is uncertain. The CDR3 contains 13 residues. The germline CDR1 and CDR2 sequences are MDHEN and SYDVKM. V lost 8 bases and J 4 bases, leaving 14 bases between the germline ends. The CDR3 nucleotides read TGTGCCAGCCTGACATCGACGGTCACTGAAGCTTTCTTT. It is translated as CASLTSTVTEAFF. Using reference TRBV28 and TRBJ1-1 for the parts outside the CDR3, the full variable domain is DVKVTQSSRYLVKRTGEKVFLECVQDMDHENMFWYRQDPGLGLRLIYFSYDVKMKEKGDIPEGYSVSREKKERFSLILESASTNQTSMYLCASLTSTVTEAFFGQGTRLTVV.

This clone appeared a few times. Relative to the germline gene, one junction end is altered; a read error may explain this. The chain has TRBV7-2 and TRBJ1-6, with TRBD1 matching 9 bases. The germline CDR1 and CDR2 sequences are SGHTA and FQGNSA. This CDR3 is 15 amino acids long. The CDR3 sequence is CASSLGTGNNSPLHF. For the CDR3, the DNA is TGTGCCAGCAGCTTGGGGACAGGGAATAACTCACCCCTCCACTTT. The whole variable domain, remainder taken from reference TRBV7-2 and TRBJ1-6, is GAGVSQSPSNKVTEKGKDVELRCDPISGHTALYWYRQSLGQGLEFLIYFQGNSAPDKSGLPSDRFSAERTGGSVSTLTIQRTQQEDSAVYLCASSLGTGNNSPLHFGNGTRLTVT.

This clone appeared a few times. The rearrangement joins TRBV6-5 to TRBJ2-5, with 10 bases lining up with TRBD2. The germline gives CDR1 MNHEY, CDR2 SVGAGI. V lost 5 bases and J lost 7; bases outside the gene matches: 7. This CDR3 is 14 amino acids long. CDR3 in DNA: TGTGCCAGCAGTAACCTAGCGGGAGCTGGGACCCAGTACTTC. The encoded protein is CASSNLAGAGTQYF.

The chain is built from TRBV30 and TRBJ1-2; a weak D match, TRBD1 (5 bases). Trimming cost V 1 base and J 8 bases, with 11 bases left between them. This CDR3 comprises 12 residues. Germline V gene lookup returns CDR1 GTSNPN and CDR2 SVGIG (reference sequence). The CDR3 DNA is TGTGCCTGGAGTGAGGGGAATCGGGGCTACACCTTC. This gives the protein CAWSEGNRGYTF.

This chain connects TRBV7-6 to TRBJ1-2, with a weak D call TRBD1 (5 bases). The V and J ends lost 5 bases and 5 bases respectively, with 15 bases between them. The germline CDR1 and CDR2 sequences are SGHVS and FNYEAQ. This CDR3 comprises 14 residues. The CDR3 sequence is CASSRDGGRYGYTF. In nucleotides, the CDR3 is TGTGCCAGCAGCAGGGACGGGGGAAGGTATGGCTACACCTTC.

The chain joins TRBV6-5 to TRBJ1-1, with D perhaps TRBD1 (6 bases). With 4 bases removed from V and 4 bases from J, the gap between germline ends came to 13 bases. Germline lookup yields CDR1 MNHEY and CDR2 SVGAGI. The length of the CDR3 is 14 residues. The chain's CDR3 is CASSSQGLTTEAFF. The CDR3 region has the DNA TGTGCCAGCAGTTCCCAGGGGTTGACCACTGAAGCTTTCTTT.

This clone was counted between two and nine times. The rearrangement uses TRBV9 and TRBJ2-5, with 8 positions matching TRBD2. Trimming at V came to 4 bases and at J to 3 bases, leaving 11 bases not matched to a gene. Germline V gives CDR1 SGDLS, CDR2 YYNGEE. The CDR3 contains 16 residues. CDR3 region: CASSSLAGTTKETQYF. DNA of the CDR3: TGTGCCAGCAGCTCCCTAGCGGGTACGACAAAAGAGACCCAGTACTTC.

V usage is TRBV27 and J usage is TRBJ2-7; 9 nucleotides align to TRBD1. The CDR3 length is 15 residues. J was trimmed by 6 bases and V by 4 bases; bases with no gene match: 10. From germline, CDR1 is MNHEY and CDR2 SMNVEV (reference sequence). The CDR3 DNA follows: TGTGCCAGCAGTTCCTCACAGGGGGCGCAGGTCGAGCAGTACTTC. Its protein product is CASSSSQGAQVEQYF.

This clone was seen only a few times. This rearrangement joins TRBV28 to TRBJ1-2; D remains unclear. The CDR3 contains 12 residues. Germline V lookup: CDR1 MDHEN, CDR2 SYDVKM. V was cut by 7 bases and J by 5 bases, with 11 bases left in between. The CDR3 nucleotides read TGTGCCAGCACGGCCGCGGGGTATGGCTACACCTTC. It encodes CASTAAGYGYTF.

The chain combines TRBV19 with TRBJ1-6; D uncertain. This CDR3 comprises 13 residues. V was pared by 5 bases and J by 5 bases, with 7 bases between. Germline V gene data show CDR1 as LNHDA and CDR2 as SQIVND (reference sequence). The DNA of the CDR3 is TGTGCCAGTAGTGTCGGGGATAATTCACCCCTCCACTTT. The encoded protein is CASSVGDNSPLHF.

This sequence joins TRBV7-9 and TRBJ1-2, with TRBD1 matching 7 bases. The CDR3 consists of 12 residues. CDR1 and CDR2 (germline): SEHNR, FQNEAQ (reference sequence). V dropped 4 bases and J dropped 8; count of bases not matched to a gene: 4. The CDR3 region has the DNA TGTGCCAGCAGCTCGGGACAGACGGGCTACACCTTC. This codes for CASSSGQTGYTF.

The chain links TRBV6-1 to TRBJ2-7; possibly TRBD2 for D (5 bases). V was pared by 2 bases and J by 8 bases, with 16 bases between. The CDR3 loop spans 14 amino acids. CDR1 and CDR2 (germline): MNHNS, SASEGT. DNA of the CDR3: TGTGCCAGCAGTGAATACGAGGGAGTTTATCAGCAGTACTTC. Its translation is CASSEYEGVYQQYF.

This clone was counted a few times. The chain is built from TRBV11-2 and TRBJ1-4; 9 positions agree with TRBD1. V shed 5 bases and J 4 bases; nucleotides not matched to a gene: 5. Looked up from germline, CDR1 is SGHAT and CDR2 is FQNNGV. CDR3 length: 15 amino acids. The CDR3 bases are TGTGCCAGCAGCACGGGACAGGGCCTTAATGAAAAACTGTTTTTT. Translating it yields CASSTGQGLNEKLFF.

This clone was found many times. V usage is TRBV2 and J usage is TRBJ2-6, with D tentatively TRBD1 (6 bases). With 5 bases removed from V and 4 bases from J, the gap between germline ends came to 12 bases. Germline lookup yields CDR1 SNHLY and CDR2 FYNNEI. This CDR3 is 15 amino acids long. In DNA, the CDR3 is TGTGCCAGCAGTCAGGGGATTCGAGGGGCCAACGTCCTGACTTTC. Encoded protein: CASSQGIRGANVLTF.

This clone was recorded at least ten times. The chain is built from TRBV7-2 and TRBJ2-3; D call uncertain. The germline V and J ends were trimmed by 3 bases and 2 bases, with 3 bases remaining between them. Germline V gene sequence: CDR1 SGHTA, CDR2 FQGNSA. This CDR3 contains 12 residues. The CDR3, as DNA: TGTGCCAGCAGCTTCTTCACAGATACGCAGTATTTT. It encodes CASSFFTDTQYF.

This chain joins TRBV25-1 and TRBJ1-1, with D possibly TRBD1 on 5 matching bases. The CDR3 contains 14 residues. The V end was cut by 8 bases, the J end by 1 base, with 14 bases between. In germline, CDR1 is MGHDK, CDR2 SYGVNS. The CDR3 protein is CASSLNQGNTEAFF. The CDR3 DNA reads TGTGCCAGCTCCCTTAACCAGGGGAACACTGAAGCTTTCTTT.

The gene calls are TRBV19 and TRBJ2-5; weak D call: TRBD1 (6 bases). The germline V gene encodes CDR1 LNHDA and CDR2 SQIVND (reference sequence). CDR3 length: 13 amino acids. V was clipped by 3 bases and J by 3 bases, with 8 bases between them. The CDR3 coding sequence is TGTGCCAGTAGTATTTACAGGGAAGAGACCCAGTACTTC. This translates into CASSIYREETQYF.

The table lists this clone with a few counts. This sequence joins TRBV28 and TRBJ1-1; TRBD1 is a possible D gene (6 bases). With 2 bases removed from V and 4 bases from J, the gap between germline ends came to 14 bases. The CDR3 has 15 residues. Germline CDR1 reads MDHEN; CDR2 reads SYDVKM. CDR3 sequence reads: CASSLVITGTTEAFF. CDR3 nucleotides: TGTGCCAGCAGTTTAGTAATTACAGGGACCACTGAAGCTTTCTTT.

This clone has only a few counts. The V and J genes are TRBV5-1 and TRBJ1-2; no definite D call. V was clipped by 4 bases and J by 7 bases, with 14 bases between them. Looked up from germline, CDR1 is SGHRS and CDR2 is YFSETQ. This CDR3 has 13 amino acids. The CDR3 is CASSLGLEGGYTF. The CDR3 nucleotides read TGCGCCAGCAGCCTGGGCCTCGAGGGTGGCTACACCTTC.

This chain links TRBV4-3 with TRBJ2-7; TRBD1 matches at 10 bases. Losses at the gene ends were 4 bases for V and 7 bases for J; bases not matched to a gene: 13. This CDR3 has 16 residues. Germline V gene lookup returns CDR1 LGHNA and CDR2 YSLEER. CDR3 in amino acids: CASSRRTGGGGHEQYF. As DNA, the CDR3 is TGCGCCAGCAGCCGTCGGACAGGGGGTGGGGGGCATGAGCAGTACTTC.